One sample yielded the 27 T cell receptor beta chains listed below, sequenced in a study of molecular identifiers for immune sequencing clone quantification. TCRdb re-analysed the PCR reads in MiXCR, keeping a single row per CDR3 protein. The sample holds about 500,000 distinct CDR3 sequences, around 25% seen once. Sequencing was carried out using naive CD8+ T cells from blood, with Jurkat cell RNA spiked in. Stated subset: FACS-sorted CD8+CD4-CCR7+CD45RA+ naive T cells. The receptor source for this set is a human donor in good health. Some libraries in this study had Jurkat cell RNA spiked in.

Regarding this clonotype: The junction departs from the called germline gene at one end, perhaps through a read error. CDR3 DNA: TGTGCCACCAGCAGAGATCTTGGCAGCAATCGGCCCCAGCATTTT. Translation gives CATSRDLGSNRPQHF. The chain is built from TRBV15 and TRBJ1-5; unclear D gene. Looked up from germline, CDR1 is LNHNV and CDR2 is YYDKDF (reference sequence). The CDR3 contains 15 residues.

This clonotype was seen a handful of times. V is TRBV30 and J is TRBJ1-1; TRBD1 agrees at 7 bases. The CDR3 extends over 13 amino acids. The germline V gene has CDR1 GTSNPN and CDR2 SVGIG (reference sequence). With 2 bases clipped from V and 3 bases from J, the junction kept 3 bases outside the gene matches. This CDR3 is CAWSPGTDTEAFF. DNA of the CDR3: TGTGCCTGGAGTCCCGGGACAGACACTGAAGCTTTCTTT.

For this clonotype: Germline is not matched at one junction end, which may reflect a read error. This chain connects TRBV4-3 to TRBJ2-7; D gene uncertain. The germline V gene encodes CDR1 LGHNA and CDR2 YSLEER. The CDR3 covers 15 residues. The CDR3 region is CASGQDIQVSYEQYF. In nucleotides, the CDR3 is TGCGCCAGCGGCCAAGATATCCAGGTCTCCTACGAGCAGTACTTC.

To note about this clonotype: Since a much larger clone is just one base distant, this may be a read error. The CDR3 sequence is CASSIGRGRVRPEAFF. The CDR3 coding sequence is TGTGCCAGTAGTATAGGTCGGGGGCGCGTACGCCCTGAAGCTTTCTTT. The J gene is TRBJ1-1, the V gene TRBV19; weak D call: TRBD1 (6 bases). CDR1 and CDR2 (germline): LNHDA, SQIVND (reference sequence). The CDR3 has 16 amino acids. Trimming removed 1 base at V and 6 bases at J, with 18 bases between.

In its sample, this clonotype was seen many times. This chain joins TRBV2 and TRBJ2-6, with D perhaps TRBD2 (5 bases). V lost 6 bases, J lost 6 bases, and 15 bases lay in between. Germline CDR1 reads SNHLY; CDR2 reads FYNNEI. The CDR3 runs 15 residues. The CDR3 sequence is CASSQRIEEANVLTF. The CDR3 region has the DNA TGTGCCAGCAGCCAGCGGATCGAGGAGGCCAACGTCCTGACTTTC.

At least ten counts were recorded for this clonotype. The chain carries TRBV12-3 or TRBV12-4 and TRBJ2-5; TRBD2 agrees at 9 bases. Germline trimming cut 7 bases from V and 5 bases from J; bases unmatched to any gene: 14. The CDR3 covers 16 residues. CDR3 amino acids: CASTAGLAGGLETQYF. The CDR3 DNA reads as TGTGCCAGCACCGCTGGCCTTGCGGGGGGGTTGGAGACCCAGTACTTC.

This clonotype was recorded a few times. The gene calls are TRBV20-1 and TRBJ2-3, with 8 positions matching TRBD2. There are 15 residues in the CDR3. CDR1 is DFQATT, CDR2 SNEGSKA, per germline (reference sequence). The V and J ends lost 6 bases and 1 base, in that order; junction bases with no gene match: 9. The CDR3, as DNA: TGCAGTGCCCAGCGGGGGCGGGGAGGCACAGATACGCAGTATTTT. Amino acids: CSAQRGRGGTDTQYF.

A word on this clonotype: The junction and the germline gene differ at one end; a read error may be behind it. CDR3 protein: CARSYGAGGSSPLHF. In DNA form, the CDR3 reads TGTGCCCGCAGTTACGGGGCGGGGGGTTCATCCCCCCTCCACTTT. The gene calls are TRBV6-5 and TRBJ1-6; D possibly corresponds to TRBD1 (5 bases). Germline V CDR1 and CDR2: MNHEY, SVGAGI. This CDR3 contains 15 residues.

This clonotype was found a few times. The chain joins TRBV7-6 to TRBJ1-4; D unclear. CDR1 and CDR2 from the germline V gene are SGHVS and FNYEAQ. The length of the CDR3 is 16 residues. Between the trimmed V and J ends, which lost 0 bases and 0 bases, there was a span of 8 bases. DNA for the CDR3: TGTGCCAGCAGCTTAGCGGGAGCCGCAACTAATGAAAAACTGTTTTTT. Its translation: CASSLAGAATNEKLFF.

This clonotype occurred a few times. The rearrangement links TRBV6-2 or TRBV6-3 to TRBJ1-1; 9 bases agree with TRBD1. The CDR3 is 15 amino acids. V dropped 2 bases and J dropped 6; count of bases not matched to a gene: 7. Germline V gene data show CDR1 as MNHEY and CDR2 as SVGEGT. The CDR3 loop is CASSYPGQGISEAFF. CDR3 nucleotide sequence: TGTGCCAGCAGTTACCCGGGACAGGGAATTTCTGAAGCTTTCTTT.

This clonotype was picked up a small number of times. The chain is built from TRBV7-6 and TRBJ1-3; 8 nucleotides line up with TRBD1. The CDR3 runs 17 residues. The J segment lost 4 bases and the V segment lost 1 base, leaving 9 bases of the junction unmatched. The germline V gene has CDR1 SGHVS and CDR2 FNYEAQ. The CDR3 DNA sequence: TGTGCCAGCAGCTTAGACCGGGGACAGGTCTCAGGAAACACCATATATTTT. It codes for CASSLDRGQVSGNTIYF.

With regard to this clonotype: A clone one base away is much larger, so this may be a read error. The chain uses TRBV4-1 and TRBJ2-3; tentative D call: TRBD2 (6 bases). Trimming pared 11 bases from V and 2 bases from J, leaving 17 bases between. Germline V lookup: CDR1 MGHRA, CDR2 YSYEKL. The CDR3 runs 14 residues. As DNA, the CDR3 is TGCGCCGCCCGGGGGTCAGTAATCACAGATACGCAGTATTTT. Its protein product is CAARGSVITDTQYF.

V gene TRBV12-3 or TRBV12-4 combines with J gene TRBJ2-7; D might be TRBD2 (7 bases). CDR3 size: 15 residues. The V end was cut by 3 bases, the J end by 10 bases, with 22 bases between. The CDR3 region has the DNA TGTGCCAGCAGTTTCCTCGTCAGGAGGGGGGGGGATCAGTACTTC. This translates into CASSFLVRRGGDQYF.

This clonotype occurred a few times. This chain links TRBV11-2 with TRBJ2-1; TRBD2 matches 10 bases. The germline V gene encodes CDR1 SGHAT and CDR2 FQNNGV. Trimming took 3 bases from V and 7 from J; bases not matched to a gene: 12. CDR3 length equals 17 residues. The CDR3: CASSLYSGGRALNEQFF. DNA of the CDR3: TGTGCCAGCAGCTTGTATAGCGGGGGGAGAGCACTTAATGAGCAGTTCTTC.

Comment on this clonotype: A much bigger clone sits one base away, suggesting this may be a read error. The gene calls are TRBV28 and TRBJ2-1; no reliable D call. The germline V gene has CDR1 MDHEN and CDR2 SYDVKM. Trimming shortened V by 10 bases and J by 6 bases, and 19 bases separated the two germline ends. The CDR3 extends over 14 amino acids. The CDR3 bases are TGTGCCAACACCTTGTGGACCCCTGGCAATGAGCAGTTCTTC. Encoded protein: CANTLWTPGNEQFF.

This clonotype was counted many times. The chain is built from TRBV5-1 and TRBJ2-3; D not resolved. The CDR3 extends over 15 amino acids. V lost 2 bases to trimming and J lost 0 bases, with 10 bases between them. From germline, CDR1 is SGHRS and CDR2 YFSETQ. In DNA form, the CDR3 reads TGCGCCAGCAGCTTTAGGCACCCTAGCACAGATACGCAGTATTTT. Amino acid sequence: CASSFRHPSTDTQYF.

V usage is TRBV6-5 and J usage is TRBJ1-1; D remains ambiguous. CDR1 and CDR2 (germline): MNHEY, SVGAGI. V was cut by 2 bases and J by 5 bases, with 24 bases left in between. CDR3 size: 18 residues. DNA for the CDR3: TGTGCCAGCAGTTACGCGGGCACAAAGGAACAATATATAACTGAAGCTTTCTTT. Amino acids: CASSYAGTKEQYITEAFF.

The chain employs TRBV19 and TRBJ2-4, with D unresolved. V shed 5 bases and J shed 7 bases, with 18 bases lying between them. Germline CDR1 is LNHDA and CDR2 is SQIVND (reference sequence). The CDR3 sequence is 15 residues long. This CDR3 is CASSWVPRPPNIQYF. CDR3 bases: TGTGCCAGTAGTTGGGTGCCCCGGCCCCCTAACATTCAGTACTTC.

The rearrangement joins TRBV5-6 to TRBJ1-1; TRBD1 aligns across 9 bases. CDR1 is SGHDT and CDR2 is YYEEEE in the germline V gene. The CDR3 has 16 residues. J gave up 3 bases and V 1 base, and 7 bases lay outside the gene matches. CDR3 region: CASSLFAWTGDTEAFF. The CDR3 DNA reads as TGTGCCAGCAGCTTGTTCGCATGGACAGGGGACACTGAAGCTTTCTTT. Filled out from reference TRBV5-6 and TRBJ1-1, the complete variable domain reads DAGVTQSPTHLIKTRGQQVTLRCSPKSGHDTVSWYQQALGQGPQFIFQYYEEEERQRGNFPDRFSGHQFPNYSSELNVNALLLGDSALYLCASSLFAWTGDTEAFFGQGTRLTVV.

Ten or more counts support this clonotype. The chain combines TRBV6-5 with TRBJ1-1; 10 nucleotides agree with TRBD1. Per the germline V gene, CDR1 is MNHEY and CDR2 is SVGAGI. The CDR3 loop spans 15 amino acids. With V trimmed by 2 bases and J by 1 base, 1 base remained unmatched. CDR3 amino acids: CASSYRDRGNTEAFF. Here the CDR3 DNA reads TGTGCCAGCAGTTACCGGGACAGGGGGAACACTGAAGCTTTCTTT.

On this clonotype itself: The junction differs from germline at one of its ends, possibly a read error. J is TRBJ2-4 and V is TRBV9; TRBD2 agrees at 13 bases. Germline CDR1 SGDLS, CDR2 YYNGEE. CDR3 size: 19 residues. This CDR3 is CASSASGLAGVGTKNIQHF. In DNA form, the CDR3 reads TGTGCCAGCAGCGCCTCCGGACTAGCGGGAGTGGGAACCAAAAACATTCAGCACTTC.

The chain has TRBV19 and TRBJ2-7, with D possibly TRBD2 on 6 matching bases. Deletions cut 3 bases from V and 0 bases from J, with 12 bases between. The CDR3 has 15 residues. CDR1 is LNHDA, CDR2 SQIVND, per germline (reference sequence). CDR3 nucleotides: TGTGCCAGTAGTATTAGTAGCGGACACTCCTACGAGCAGTACTTC. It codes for CASSISSGHSYEQYF. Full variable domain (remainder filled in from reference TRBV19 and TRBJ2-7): DGGITQSPKYLFRKEGQNVTLSCEQNLNHDAMYWYRQDPGQGLRLIYYSQIVNDFQKGDIAEGYSVSREKKESFPLTVTSAQKNPTAFYLCASSISSGHSYEQYFGPGTRLTVT.

The CDR3 nucleotides are TGTGCCAGCAGCTTAATGGTACAAGAGACCCAGTACTTC. Protein product: CASSLMVQETQYF. The chain couples TRBV7-9 to TRBJ2-5; the D is unclear. V was clipped by 2 bases and J by 2 bases, with 6 bases between them. The CDR3 runs 13 residues. The germline CDR1 and CDR2 sequences are SEHNR and FQNEAQ (reference sequence). The full variable domain, in which reference TRBV7-9 and TRBJ2-5 provide the parts outside the CDR3, is DTGVSQNPRHKITKRGQNVTFRCDPISEHNRLYWYRQTLGQGPEFLTYFQNEAQLEKSRLLSDRFSAERPKGSFSTLEIQRTEQGDSAMYLCASSLMVQETQYFGPGTRLLVL.

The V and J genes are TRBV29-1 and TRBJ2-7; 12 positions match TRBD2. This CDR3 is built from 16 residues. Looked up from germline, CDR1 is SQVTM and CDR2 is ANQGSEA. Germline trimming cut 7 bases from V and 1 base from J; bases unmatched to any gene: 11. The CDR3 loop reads CSAILAGGPMSYEQYF. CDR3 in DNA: TGCAGCGCAATCCTAGCGGGAGGGCCTATGTCCTACGAGCAGTACTTC.

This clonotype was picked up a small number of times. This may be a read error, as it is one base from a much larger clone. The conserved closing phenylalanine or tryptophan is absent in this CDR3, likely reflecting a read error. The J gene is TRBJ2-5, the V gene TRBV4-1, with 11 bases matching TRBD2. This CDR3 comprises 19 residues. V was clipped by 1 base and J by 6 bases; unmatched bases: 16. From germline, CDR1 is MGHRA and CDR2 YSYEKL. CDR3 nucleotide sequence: TGCGCCAGCAGCCAAGGTTTGACTAGCGGGGTATCCGAAGGAAAGACCCAGTACTCC. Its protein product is CASSQGLTSGVSEGKTQYS.

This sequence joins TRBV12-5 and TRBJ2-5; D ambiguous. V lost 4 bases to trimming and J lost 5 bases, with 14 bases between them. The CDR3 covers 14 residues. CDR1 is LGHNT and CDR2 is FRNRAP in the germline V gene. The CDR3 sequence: CASGSGGNGETQYF. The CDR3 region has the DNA TGTGCTAGTGGTTCGGGTGGCAACGGTGAGACCCAGTACTTC.

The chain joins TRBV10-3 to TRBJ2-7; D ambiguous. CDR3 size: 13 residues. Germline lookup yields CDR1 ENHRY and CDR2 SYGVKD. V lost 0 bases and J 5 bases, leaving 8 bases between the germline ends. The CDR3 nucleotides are TGTGCCATCAGTGAGTCCGGGCCTAACGAGCAGTACTTC. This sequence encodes CAISESGPNEQYF.